Listed here is a single T cell receptor (beta chain). This clone turned up a few times. The antigen this receptor binds is unknown. At one boundary the junction diverges from the germline segment, which might be a read error. The identical CDR3 is also encoded by other nucleotide sequences in the sample. For CDR1 and CDR2, the germline V gene lists MNHEY and SVGAGI. There are 13 amino acids in the CDR3, from cysteine to phenylalanine inclusive. Only CDR3 DNA is held: 39 bases, read in frame from base 1. The library was built by means of the immunoSEQ multiplex PCR assay. The multiplex PCR relied on a mix of 60 forward primers for TCR Vbeta segments and 13 reverse primers for TCR Jbeta segments. Amplification of the CDR3 region of rearranged TCR beta genes was performed with a multiplex PCR assay on genomic DNA. On the Illumina HiSeq System, the amplified TCR beta libraries were sequenced as 87-base-pair reads. The original pipeline was this. Across the 600 to 700 repertoires, a later analysis counted approximately 83 million unique TCR beta chains, some 11 million of which were shared by at least two donors. A nearest-neighbor algorithm error-corrected the raw reads and collapsed the reads into unique sequences, merging closely related sequences to remove PCR and sequencing errors. Alignment of CDR3 sequences to IMGT reference sequences was used to assign V, D and J gene segments. For a sequence to be retained, a match of at least six nucleotides to both a V gene segment and a J gene segment was required. A rearrangement was called productive if the CDR3 had no stop codons and remained in frame with V and J, and every other rearrangement was called non-productive. Following IMGT convention, CDR3 was defined as the stretch from the second conserved V-encoded cysteine up to the conserved J-encoded phenylalanine. The earlier analysis of 587 of the donors excluded sequences that lacked an unambiguous match to a single V gene segment. In an earlier analysis of several hundred of the donors, V segments were called functional above 56.7% productive rearrangements and were called segregating when the between-donor standard deviation exceeded 5%. To diagnose cytomegalovirus status from the catalog of TCR beta chain sequences, a statistical classification framework was built. In a later analysis, TCR nucleotide sequences were compared against IMGT/GENE-DB human TR gene sequences so that V and J genes could be assigned. A later analysis assigned CDR3 sequences and most-parsimonious VDJ recombination scenarios with the TCRdist pipeline. A later analysis defined each TCR beta chain by its CDR3 amino acid sequence plus V-gene family, and excluded reads lacking a unique V-gene family. A later analysis removed several hundred highly shared, low-generation-probability nucleotide sequences to deal with suspected cross-contamination and a sequencing artifact. In a later analysis, a clonal expansion index was calculated for each public chain from normalized within-repertoire ranks of inferred template counts. In a later analysis, generation probabilities were computed using a VDJ recombination model fitted to out-of-frame rearrangements, and the results were checked against IGoR. Hypergeometric tests were used in a later analysis to score TCR-TCR, TCR-HLA and TCR-CMV co-occurrence, with a repertoire-size bias correction applied to the TCR pairs. False discovery rates were estimated in a later analysis by permuting HLA or CMV assignments 20 times. A later analysis grouped co-occurring TCRs with DBSCAN, adding TCRdist sequence similarity when clustering within HLA-allele-positive subsets. Repertoires with fewer than 30,000 or more than 120,000 public chains, plus five repertoires with anomalous nucleotide sharing, were excluded from co-occurrence clustering. TCRdb took over this immuneACCESS table, retaining in-frame rearrangements with V and J assigned. Such tables are incomplete; in checked studies, under half of the missing clones stem from an unresolved V gene, and the remainder is unexplained. That table supplies the V and J calls and clone size; D and trimming were determined from the DNA. In all, the sample holds about 130,000 clones, and roughly a tenth of those were seen once. The leading ten clones occupy 4% to 5% of the sample.

The source of the sample is a study of cytomegalovirus exposure and HLA in healthy donors (dated by TCRdb to 2016 to 2017). A note on the overall study: According to an earlier analysis of several hundred of the donors, some 170 million T cells yielded roughly 110 million unique TCR beta sequences and more than 250 Gb of sequence data. Across under 500 genotyped donors of the cohort, an average of roughly 200,000 unique TCR beta nucleotide sequences per donor were sequenced, and approximately 19% of those sequences were non-productive. All discovery cohort repertoires had been generated on a single sequencing platform. HLA typing covered class I and class II loci at four-digit resolution. Alongside the repertoire data, information on donor age, sex, ethnicity and CMV serostatus was compiled. Approximately 310 gigabases of sequencing data and approximately 93 million unique TCR sequences were included in an early release covering roughly 700 HLA-typed donors. An earlier analysis of roughly 580 of the donors used high-throughput TCR beta sequencing to judge whether each TCR beta V gene segment behaved as functional or pseudogenic. The study used immunosequencing to profile the T cell repertoires of several hundred subjects and linked those repertoires to cytomegalovirus serostatus. In a later genetic analysis, genome-wide SNP genotypes for about 55% of the roughly 700 donors were used, and that subset was treated as a discovery cohort. The number of typed donors differed by locus: 629-630 for A, B, C, DRB1 and DQB1; approximately 540 for DQA1; approximately 600 for DPA1; and approximately 450 for DPB1. A later analysis re-examined previously published TCR beta repertoires from roughly 650 donors and added high-resolution HLA genotyping to investigate patterns of TCR occurrence. A separate validation cohort of 100 to 150 different subjects was used in addition to the 666-subject first cohort. The genetic ancestry cluster associated with self-reported Caucasian donors included around 76% of the 398 genotyped donors. Because of strong linkage in the cohort, four or five DR-DQ haplotypes were treated as single units for association and clustering. High-throughput TCR immunosequencing, statistical association of individual TCRs with disease status, and machine learning were combined to predict cytomegalovirus infection status. In the later analysis, no new phenotypic data were used to find candidate immune exposures; instead, reliance was placed on TCR beta sequences and their occurrence across donors. The study aimed to test whether cataloging public T cell receptors could reveal signatures of past pathogen exposure. The investigation overall reported the following: The earlier analysis of a few hundred of the donors excluded seventeen rarely observed V segments, including chromosome 9 orphons, because counts were too low. A later genetic analysis associated a missense DCLRE1C variant with V-gene and J-gene trimming of TCR beta chains, and an independent cohort replicated the association. An earlier analysis of around 600 of the donors showed that most TCR beta V segments appeared in productive rearrangements either about 90% or about 30% of the time, which broadly matched IMGT annotations. In a later analysis, HLA-associated TCR beta chains were found to be more clonally expanded and to have lower generation probabilities than equally common non-associated chains. HLA typing was unavailable for some donors at each locus, so association tests used only the typed subset. Roughly uniform sequencing depth across donors was assumed in presence/absence analyses, although this assumption may not hold. In a later analysis, TCR association rates were found to vary across HLA loci, with the most associated TCRs seen for DRB1 alleles and the fewest for HLA-C alleles. For the cohort, immune exposure information was limited to CMV serostatus. The 87-base-pair reads could not distinguish some IMGT-functional V segments, including TRBV6-2 and TRBV6-3, so those segments were excluded. The classifier was reported to diagnose cytomegalovirus status with high specificity and sensitivity in both the original cohort and the validation cohort. Compared with the roughly 700-donor mean, donors in an Asian-associated ancestry cluster had fewer N-insertions in productive TCRs, according to a later genetic analysis. The study listed 164 TCR beta chains as associated with cytomegalovirus. Across donors, most TCR sequences were observed very rarely, whereas some public TCRs were present in many individuals. The sequencing pipeline was judged likely to have produced a cluster of highly shared sequence variants as a technical artifact. This cohort had only TCR beta chains sequenced, and the lack of alpha or paired-chain data limited which features could be detected. A few of the identified cytomegalovirus-associated TCR beta chains were confirmed in vitro to be specific for cytomegalovirus antigens. According to a later analysis, parvovirus B19, influenza, CMV and Epstein-Barr virus appeared linked to several top co-occurrence clusters. A further reported finding was that TCR beta sequences accurately predicted the HLA-A and HLA-B alleles for most subjects in the first cohort. When HLA alleles, especially DR and DQ, strongly co-occurred, TCR associations were difficult to assign to individual alleles. The authors suggested that the approach could potentially be generalized to other disease states and immunological phenotypes. In a later analysis, most CMV-associated TCR beta chains were found to appear HLA-restricted, with HLA associations seemingly driven largely by CMV exposure. In a later analysis, some 17,000 TCR beta sequences were associated with specific HLA alleles at a false discovery rate of 0.05. Correlated functional status among segregating V segments might reflect linkage disequilibrium, but an unknown experimental factor could not be ruled out.

The cohort comprised under 700 healthy bone marrow donors. At the time of sampling, all cohort members were nominally healthy, though unrecorded immune exposures were likely present. The donor was CMV seropositive and was included in the group of around 300 seropositive cohort members. A peripheral blood sample was collected from each donor, and TCR beta sequencing was performed on peripheral blood mononuclear cells. The Qiagen DNeasy Blood Extraction Kit was used to extract genomic DNA from the blood cell samples. Input material: PBMCs. The TCR was taken from a woman under 30 in good health and CMV-seropositive. The rearrangement combines TRBV6-5 with TRBJ1-2; 10 central nucleotides agree with TRBD1. At the DNA level, the sequence is TGTGCCAGCAGTCCGGGACAGGGGAACGGCTACACCTTT. Translated, it reads CASSPGQGNGYTF.